The 18 T cell receptor beta chains presented below share a single source sample, sequenced in a study of blood T cell repertoires in COVID-19. Method: immunoSEQ multiplex PCR; TCRdb's copy keeps in-frame clones and lacks some. The sample lists 65,000 to 75,000 clones, about 92% seen once, with approximately 1.5% in the top ten. Sequenced: peripheral blood. All receptors come from a man in his fifties or sixties with acute or convalescent COVID-19.

The rearrangement uses TRBV28 and TRBJ1-5; 7 nucleotides line up with TRBD1. V trimming: 6 bases; J trimming: 2 bases; junction bases outside the gene matches: 7. Per the germline V gene, CDR1 is MDHEN and CDR2 is SYDVKM. There are 15 residues in the CDR3. DNA for the CDR3: TGTGCCAGCAGCCGAGGGACAGCGGGCAATCAGCCCCAGCATTTT. It specifies CASSRGTAGNQPQHF.

The chain uses TRBV10-3 and TRBJ2-3, with 10 bases identical to TRBD2. The V gene end was trimmed by 8 bases and the J gene end by 0 bases; junction bases not matched to a gene: 8. The germline V gene encodes CDR1 ENHRY and CDR2 SYGVKD. The CDR3 length is 16 residues. The CDR3 protein is CAISSGGPTSTDTQYF. In DNA form, the CDR3 reads TGTGCCATCTCTAGCGGGGGACCTACTAGCACAGATACGCAGTATTTT.

This CDR3 reads CASMSWGGVTEAFF. In nucleotides, the CDR3 is TGTGCCAGTATGAGCTGGGGGGGAGTCACTGAAGCTTTCTTT. The genes are TRBV19 and TRBJ1-1; D may be TRBD1 (5 bases). This CDR3 spans 14 amino acids. V was pared by 7 bases and J by 4 bases, with 16 bases between. Germline V gene sequence: CDR1 LNHDA, CDR2 SQIVND (reference sequence).

The rearrangement links TRBV28 to TRBJ2-5, with no clear D. The CDR3 length is 16 residues. Germline CDR1 reads MDHEN; CDR2 reads SYDVKM. The V end was cut by 6 bases, the J end by 2 bases, with 19 bases between. CDR3 loop: CASSLTAAPPQETQYF. The DNA of the CDR3 is TGTGCCAGCAGCCTCACCGCGGCCCCCCCGCAAGAGACCCAGTACTTC.

V gene TRBV11-2 combines with J gene TRBJ1-2; D not certain. The ends were cut back, 3 bases at V and 7 bases at J, with 9 bases in the middle. CDR1 and CDR2 from the germline V gene are SGHAT and FQNNGV. This CDR3 is 12 amino acids long. This CDR3 reads CASSFSGSGYTF. Here the CDR3 DNA reads TGTGCCAGCAGCTTTTCGGGGTCTGGCTACACCTTC.

The chain is built from TRBV12-3 or TRBV12-4 and TRBJ1-5, with TRBD1 as a possible D gene (5 bases). The CDR3 consists of 13 residues. The V and J ends lost 5 bases and 3 bases respectively, with 8 bases between them. The CDR3 DNA follows: TGTGCCAGCAGTCGACAGTCCAATCAGCCCCAGCATTTT. This codes for CASSRQSNQPQHF.

This chain connects TRBV27 to TRBJ2-7; TRBD2 agrees at 8 bases. The junction had 9 bases not matched to a gene; V was cut back by 4 bases and J by 7 bases. Germline V gives CDR1 MNHEY, CDR2 SMNVEV (reference sequence). This CDR3 region has 14 residues. This CDR3 is CASSSGSGRGEQYF. DNA for the CDR3: TGTGCCAGCAGTTCAGGAAGCGGGAGAGGGGAGCAGTACTTC.

The chain uses TRBV7-3 and TRBJ2-2; the D is unclear. The V gene's germline CDR1 is SGHTA and CDR2 FQGTGA. The V gene lost 1 base and the J gene lost 0 bases, with 9 bases spanning the gap. The CDR3 sequence is 16 residues long. CDR3 protein: CASSLMAAPNTGELFF. The CDR3 nucleotides are TGTGCCAGCAGCTTAATGGCAGCGCCGAACACCGGGGAGCTGTTTTTT.

The chain uses TRBV29-1 and TRBJ2-5; 11 bases agree with TRBD2. The CDR3 consists of 15 residues. Losses at the gene ends were 3 bases for V and 4 bases for J; bases not matched to a gene: 7. CDR1 is SQVTM, CDR2 ANQGSEA, per germline. CDR3: CSVEVLAGGVETQYF. The CDR3 nucleotides are TGCAGCGTTGAGGTTCTAGCGGGAGGTGTAGAGACCCAGTACTTC.

V usage is TRBV5-1 and J usage is TRBJ2-2, with 7 bases fitting TRBD2. Trimming cost V 3 bases and J 5 bases; bases outside gene matches: 7. CDR1 and CDR2 from the germline V gene are SGHRS and YFSETQ. The CDR3 runs 15 residues. CDR3 in DNA: TGCGCCAGCAGCTCTGCGGGAGTTCGGACCGGGGAGCTGTTTTTT. Translating gives CASSSAGVRTGELFF.

Here the CDR3 reads CASSPTPTYEQYF. The CDR3 DNA reads as TGTGCCAGCAGCCCGACTCCGACCTACGAGCAGTACTTC. The V call is TRBV6-5, the J call TRBJ2-7; D unresolved. There are 13 residues in the CDR3. Germline loops: CDR1 MNHEY, CDR2 SVGAGI. Trimming took 6 bases from V and 2 from J, leaving 11 bases between them.

This chain uses TRBV7-2 with TRBJ1-1; perhaps TRBD1 as D (6 bases). In germline, CDR1 is SGHTA, CDR2 FQGNSA. This CDR3 is 15 amino acids long. Trimming cost V 2 bases and J 0 bases, with 10 bases left between them. The CDR3 DNA follows: TGTGCCAGCAGCTTAAGGCAGGGGCTGAACACTGAAGCTTTCTTT. Protein product: CASSLRQGLNTEAFF.

V gene TRBV19 combines with J gene TRBJ1-5, with D possibly matching TRBD1 (6 bases). The CDR3 consists of 15 residues. Germline V gives CDR1 LNHDA, CDR2 SQIVND (reference sequence). The V and J ends lost 5 bases and 0 bases respectively, with 11 bases between them. This chain's CDR3 is CASSRTELSNQPQHF. Here the CDR3 DNA reads TGTGCCAGTAGTCGGACAGAGCTTAGCAATCAGCCCCAGCATTTT. The whole variable domain, filled in from reference TRBV19 and TRBJ1-5, reads DGGITQSPKYLFRKEGQNVTLSCEQNLNHDAMYWYRQDPGQGLRLIYYSQIVNDFQKGDIAEGYSVSREKKESFPLTVTSAQKNPTAFYLCASSRTELSNQPQHFGDGTRLSIL.

DNA of the CDR3: TGTGCCAGCAGCTTAGCCGGGAAGAATCAGCCCCAGCATTTT. The encoded protein is CASSLAGKNQPQHF. The rearrangement joins TRBV7-2 to TRBJ1-5; D remains ambiguous. The CDR3 totals 14 residues. The V gene's germline CDR1 is SGHTA and CDR2 FQGNSA. The V and J ends lost 0 bases and 4 bases respectively, with 7 bases between them.

This clone was recorded once. V usage is TRBV29-1 and J usage is TRBJ2-3; D unresolved. CDR3 length: 15 residues. Germline CDR1 SQVTM, CDR2 ANQGSEA. Trimming stripped 5 bases from V and 0 bases from J, with 15 bases between. The chain's CDR3 is CSVLFNLYSTDTQYF. The CDR3, as DNA: TGCAGCGTTCTGTTCAACCTCTATAGCACAGATACGCAGTATTTT.

The chain couples TRBV7-2 to TRBJ1-2; 9 bases are shared with TRBD1. Germline-derived CDR1 and CDR2 are SGHTA and FQGNSA. The V segment lost 5 bases and the J segment 0 bases; nucleotides outside the gene matches: 7. The CDR3 is made up of 16 amino acids. CDR3 nucleotides: TGTGCCAGCAGCCGGACAGGGGTCGGGTCTAACTATGGCTACACCTTC. It is translated as CASSRTGVGSNYGYTF.

This clone has only one observation. This chain joins TRBV18 and TRBJ2-3, with D perhaps TRBD2 (7 bases). Trimming pared 2 bases from V and 3 bases from J, leaving 18 bases between. Germline values: CDR1 KGHSH, CDR2 LQKENI. The CDR3 is made up of 17 amino acids. The CDR3 sequence: CASSPGGGRIGTDTQYF. The CDR3 DNA sequence: TGTGCCAGCTCACCAGGGGGCGGGAGAATAGGGACAGATACGCAGTATTTT.

The V gene is TRBV3-1 (or the pseudogene TRBV3-2), the J gene TRBJ2-5; D might be TRBD2 (6 bases). With 4 bases removed from V and 5 bases from J, the gap between germline ends came to 14 bases. CDR1 LGHDT and CDR2 YNNKEL come from the germline V gene (reference sequence). The CDR3 spans 14 residues. CDR3 amino acids: CASSLRGSAETQYF. In DNA, the CDR3 is TGTGCCAGCAGCCTGCGGGGTAGCGCCGAGACCCAGTACTTC.